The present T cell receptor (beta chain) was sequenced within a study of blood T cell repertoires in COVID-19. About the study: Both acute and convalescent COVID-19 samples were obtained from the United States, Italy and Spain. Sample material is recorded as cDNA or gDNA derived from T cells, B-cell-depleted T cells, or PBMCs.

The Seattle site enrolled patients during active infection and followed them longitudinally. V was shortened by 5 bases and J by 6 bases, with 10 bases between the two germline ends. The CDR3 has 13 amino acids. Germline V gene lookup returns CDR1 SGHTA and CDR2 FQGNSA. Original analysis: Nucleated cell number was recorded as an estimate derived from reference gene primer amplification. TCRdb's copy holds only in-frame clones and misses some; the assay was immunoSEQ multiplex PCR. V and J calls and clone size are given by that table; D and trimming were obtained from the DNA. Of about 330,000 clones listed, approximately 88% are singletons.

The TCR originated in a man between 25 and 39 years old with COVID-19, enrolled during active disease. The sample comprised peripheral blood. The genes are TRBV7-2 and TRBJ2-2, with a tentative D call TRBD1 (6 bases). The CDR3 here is CASSETGSGELFF. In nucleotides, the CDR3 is TGTGCCAGCAGCGAGACAGGTTCCGGGGAGCTGTTTTTT.